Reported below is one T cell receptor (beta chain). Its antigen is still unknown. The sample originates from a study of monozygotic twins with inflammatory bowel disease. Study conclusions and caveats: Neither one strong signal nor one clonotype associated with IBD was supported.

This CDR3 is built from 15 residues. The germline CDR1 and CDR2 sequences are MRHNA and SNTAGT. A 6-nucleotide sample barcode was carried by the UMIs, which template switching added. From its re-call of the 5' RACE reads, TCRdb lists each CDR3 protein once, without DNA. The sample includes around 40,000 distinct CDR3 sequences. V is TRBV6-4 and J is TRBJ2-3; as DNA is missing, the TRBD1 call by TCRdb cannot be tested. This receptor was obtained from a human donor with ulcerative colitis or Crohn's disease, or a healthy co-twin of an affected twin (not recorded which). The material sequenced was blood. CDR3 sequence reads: CTSSEIGGSADTQYF.